The present T cell receptor (beta chain) was sequenced within a study of blood T cell repertoires in COVID-19. For the study at large: Samples representing acute and convalescent COVID-19 were sourced from the United States, Italy and Spain. T cells, B-cell-depleted T cells, or PBMCs supplied cDNA or gDNA.

Authors' methods: The authors estimated nucleated cell counts from reference gene primer amplification. Clones were read by immunoSEQ multiplex PCR, and TCRdb kept only the in-frame ones, dropping some. The V and J calls and clone size were taken over from that table, and D and trimming were inferred from the DNA. The sample holds roughly 100,000 clones, roughly four fifths seen once. Germline V gene lookup returns CDR1 MNHEY and CDR2 SVGAGI. V was clipped by 2 bases and J by 3 bases; unmatched bases: 6. This CDR3 region has 16 residues. Sample: peripheral blood. The clonotype comes from a man between 40 and 49 years old with active or convalescent COVID-19. V is TRBV6-5 and J is TRBJ2-5; the match to TRBD2 covers 10 bases. CDR3 nucleotides: TGTGCCAGCAGTTACGGCGCTAGCGGGGGCGAAGAGACCCAGTACTTC. Its protein product is CASSYGASGGEETQYF.